Detailed here is one TCR beta chain. Its specificity is unknown. The treatment here: oral pan-JAK inhibitor, 5-10 mg twice daily. Lesional scalp tissue (obtained by punch biopsy) and peripheral blood were collected from alopecia areata patients. In each case, RNA was isolated and then reverse transcribed into cDNA as the sequencing template. Using immunoSEQ multiplex PCR, the repertoire was profiled, and TCRdb retains in-frame clones only, with some absent. This table holds some 160,000 clones, about three fifths found once. The ends lost 3 bases at V and 2 bases at J; junction bases unmatched: 13. Germline-derived CDR1 and CDR2 are KGHSH and LQKENI. The CDR3 spans 17 residues. These data come from a study of CD8+ T cells in alopecia areata. Study observations and caveats: Among the top 100, expanded CD8+ clones were significantly decreased by tofacitinib, as was scalp clonality. Many of the expanded lesional clones endured in scalp and blood while on tofacitinib.

The chain employs TRBV18 and TRBJ2-7; 7 bases match TRBD1. The clonotype comes from a human donor with alopecia areata. Material: CD4+ T cells sorted from blood, obtained at week 4, from a patient treated with tofacitinib. CDR3 protein: CASSPFGAGTATYEQYF. CDR3 sequence (DNA): TGTGCCAGCTCACCCTTTGGGGCCGGGACAGCAACCTACGAGCAGTACTTC.